This T cell receptor (beta chain) was observed in a study of T cell repertoires in cytomegalovirus infection. TCRdb independently ran MiXCR on the reads; one entry per CDR3 protein. This sample has some 600,000 distinct CDR3 sequences, with approximately 24% found just once. Study-wide results and limits: Ex vivo, HLA-C-restricted CMV-specific TCR beta clonotypes prevailed over the rest of the response.

This clonotype occurred many times. The target antigen is unknown. V dropped 3 bases and J dropped 0 bases, with 8 bases sitting between them. CDR3 length: 14 amino acids. Germline V gene sequence: CDR1 MDHEN, CDR2 SYDVKM. The TCR originated in a human donor in good health (CMV status not recorded). Some clones in this sample may be carry-over from other donors' samples. The chain employs TRBV28 and TRBJ2-5; D is unclear. The sequencing input was CD8+ T cells from PBMCs. Here the CDR3 reads CASSLQTYQETQYF. The CDR3, as DNA: TGTGCCAGCAGTTTGCAAACGTACCAAGAGACCCAGTACTTC.